This T cell receptor (beta chain) is drawn from a study of graft-versus-host responses after intestinal transplantation. As for the study in general: Anti-thymocyte globulin induction, then tacrolimus and steroids for around 3 years, went to all recipients.

The CDR3 has 15 residues. Germline loops: CDR1 MNHEY, CDR2 SVGAGI. V lost 0 bases and J 4 bases, leaving 9 bases between the germline ends. Study conclusions and caveats: Early post-transplant HvG declines showed an association with peak circulating GvH clone levels. Among recipient marrow samples, GvH clones were found; some appeared first in ileum or blood. High graft-versus-host to host-versus-graft clonal ratios were seen in allografts of patients with graft-donor T cell macrochimerism.

Only in-frame clones appear in the TCRdb table, and some are missing; sequencing was by immunoSEQ multiplex PCR. The sample records some 41,000 clones, 85% to 95% being singletons. Regarding this clone: Its antigen is undetermined.

The sample in question was unstimulated CD8+ T cells sorted from spleen or lymph node cells, obtained before transplant. The gene calls are TRBV6-5 and TRBJ1-4, with a tentative D call TRBD1 (5 bases). The clonotype originates from a human donor who was the organ donor for an intestinal transplant. The CDR3 DNA follows: TGTGCCAGCAGTTACTCAGACAGTGATAATGAAAAACTGTTTTTT. Translated: CASSYSDSDNEKLFF.